This T cell receptor (beta chain) was identified during a study of blood T cells in healthy people across ages. Whole-study results and caveats: In these data, TCR beta diversity tracked strongly with naive T cell percentage.

Samples each had at least 5.5 micrograms of total RNA extracted. Through a sample-barcoded 5' primer and a J-beta primer mix, a second PCR was run for about 6 to 11 cycles. Each cDNA molecule was tagged by a template-switch adaptor with 12 random nucleotides. Sequencing yielded, for each sample, at least 2.5 million paired-end reads carrying CDR3. TCRdb re-called the 5' RACE reads through MiXCR, storing one row per CDR3 protein. The top ten hold 11% of the sample, which has fewer than 2,000,000 distinct CDR3 sequences, approximately 32% seen once. Remarks on this clonotype: Its antigen is undetermined.

The germline gives CDR1 MNHEY, CDR2 SVGEGT. CDR3 length equals 12 residues. Trimming took off 5 bases at V and 2 bases at J, with 7 bases between the two ends. Input material: blood. V is TRBV6-2 or TRBV6-3 and J is TRBJ2-7; D not resolved. This receptor was taken from a woman aged 25 to 39 in good health. CDR3 nucleotides: TGTGCCAGCAGTAATCGGCCCTACGAGCAGTACTTC. Translating it yields CASSNRPYEQYF.